What follows are 18 T cell receptor beta chains derived from one specimen sequenced in a study of T-cell memory formation after mild COVID-19. TCRdb fed the 5' RACE reads into MiXCR, producing one record per CDR3 protein. The sample holds 170,000 or so distinct CDR3 sequences, about a fifth seen once. Sequencing used PBMCs or a T cell subset sorted from them (not recorded which). The source is an adult woman who had mild COVID-19 (a few samples of this study predate the infection). Cell type and time point are not known.

The chain employs TRBV19 and TRBJ2-7, with a weak D call TRBD1 (5 bases). CDR1 and CDR2 (germline): LNHDA, SQIVND (reference sequence). Deletions cut 11 bases from V and 4 bases from J, with 21 bases between. This CDR3 is built from 14 residues. The CDR3 coding sequence is TGTGCCTCAAGTGGGGCAGCGTCGTCGTACGAGCAGTACTTC. Its translation is CASSGAASSYEQYF. Full variable domain (remainder filled in from reference TRBV19 and TRBJ2-7): DGGITQSPKYLFRKEGQNVTLSCEQNLNHDAMYWYRQDPGQGLRLIYYSQIVNDFQKGDIAEGYSVSREKKESFPLTVTSAQKNPTAFYLCASSGAASSYEQYFGPGTRLTVT.

Only a few counts were recorded for this clonotype. This sequence joins TRBV10-3 and TRBJ1-4; D call uncertain. CDR3 size: 13 residues. V was cut by 4 bases and J by 8 bases, with 11 bases left in between. The germline gives CDR1 ENHRY, CDR2 SYGVKD. The CDR3 reads CAISAEGGEKLFF. CDR3 sequence (DNA): TGTGCCATCAGTGCTGAGGGAGGGGAAAAACTGTTTTTT.

This clonotype was counted only a few times. V gene TRBV20-1 combines with J gene TRBJ1-6; a weak D match, TRBD1 (6 bases). CDR3 length: 14 residues. The V gene's germline CDR1 is DFQATT and CDR2 SNEGSKA (reference sequence). The V and J ends lost 6 bases and 5 bases respectively, with 14 bases between them. The DNA for the CDR3 is TGCAGTGCAGCGAGGGGGGAAGATAATTCACCCCTCCACTTT. Its translation: CSAARGEDNSPLHF.

The chain links TRBV12-3 or TRBV12-4 to TRBJ1-5; a weak D match, TRBD1 (6 bases). V lost 5 bases, J lost 4 bases, and 18 bases lay in between. The CDR3 runs 16 residues. For the CDR3, the DNA is TGTGCCAGCAGTCATGGACCGGGGGCGCGGAATCAGCCCCAGCATTTT. Translating it yields CASSHGPGARNQPQHF.

The chain couples TRBV4-1 to TRBJ2-7; 8 nucleotides match TRBD1. This CDR3 contains 16 residues. CDR1 MGHRA and CDR2 YSYEKL come from the germline V gene. The junction had 6 bases not matched to a gene; V was cut back by 2 bases and J by 0 bases. CDR3 amino acids: CASSQFAGTGSYEQYF. The CDR3 region has the DNA TGCGCCAGCAGCCAATTCGCCGGGACAGGCTCCTACGAGCAGTACTTC.

This chain links TRBV4-1 with TRBJ2-7; the D gene is possibly TRBD1 (6 bases). The CDR3 consists of 13 residues. Germline CDR1 reads MGHRA; CDR2 reads YSYEKL. V shed 5 bases and J shed 6 bases, with 14 bases lying between them. The CDR3 loop is CASSEPQGSEQYF. The CDR3 DNA reads TGCGCCAGCAGCGAACCCCAGGGGTCCGAGCAGTACTTC.

The chain employs TRBV7-2 and TRBJ2-1, with D perhaps TRBD1 (5 bases). Germline loops: CDR1 SGHTA, CDR2 FQGNSA. The CDR3 is 15 amino acids. The ends were cut back, 6 bases at V and 4 bases at J, with 16 bases in the middle. The CDR3 spells CASRTGLGDYNEQFF. CDR3 in DNA: TGTGCCAGCAGGACGGGCCTAGGGGATTACAATGAGCAGTTCTTC.

The rearrangement links TRBV7-6 to TRBJ2-5; the match to TRBD1 covers 10 bases. This CDR3 has 15 amino acids. V gave up 4 bases and J gave up 5 bases; unmatched junction bases: 7. The germline V gene encodes CDR1 SGHVS and CDR2 FNYEAQ. The CDR3: CASSSDRGQGETQYF. The CDR3 DNA sequence: TGTGCCAGCAGCTCCGACAGGGGGCAAGGGGAGACCCAGTACTTC.

This clonotype has a handful of counts. The CDR3 bases are TGTGCCAGCAGCTTAGTAACGGGGGGGCAAGAGCAGTACTTC. Translating gives CASSLVTGGQEQYF. The chain employs TRBV7-9 and TRBJ2-7; 8 bases are a match to TRBD2. The CDR3 consists of 14 residues. The trim removed 1 base at V and 7 bases at J, leaving 6 bases unmatched. Germline loops: CDR1 SEHNR, CDR2 FQNEAQ (reference sequence).

This clonotype was detected ten times or more. The chain joins TRBV4-1 to TRBJ2-3; 9 nucleotides line up with TRBD2. Trimming at V came to 3 bases and at J to 2 bases, leaving 3 bases not matched to a gene. The CDR3 length is 15 residues. Germline V lookup: CDR1 MGHRA, CDR2 YSYEKL. CDR3 sequence reads: CASSQVAGDTDTQYF. The DNA for the CDR3 is TGCGCCAGCAGCCAGGTAGCGGGGGACACAGATACGCAGTATTTT.

There are a few counts of this clonotype. CDR3 bases: TGTGCCAGCATACATACGGGATTGGCCGGGGAGCTGTTTTTT. As protein: CASIHTGLAGELFF. The chain combines TRBV6-2 or TRBV6-3 with TRBJ2-2; weak D call: TRBD2 (5 bases). The CDR3 extends over 14 amino acids. Between the trimmed V and J ends, which lost 7 bases and 6 bases, there was a span of 15 bases. Germline CDR1 is MNHEY and CDR2 is SVGEGT.

The chain uses TRBV10-3 and TRBJ1-5; weak D call: TRBD1 (6 bases). CDR1 and CDR2 from the germline V gene are ENHRY and SYGVKD. V lost 6 bases, J lost 1 base, and 16 bases lay in between. The CDR3 covers 16 residues. The CDR3 region is CAIRDVQGESNQPQHF. The CDR3, as DNA: TGTGCCATCAGGGACGTACAGGGAGAAAGCAATCAGCCCCAGCATTTT.

This clonotype came up many times. This chain uses TRBV15 with TRBJ2-7; the D is unclear. The V gene lost 1 base and the J gene lost 3 bases, with 4 bases spanning the gap. This CDR3 is built from 12 residues. CDR1 LNHNV and CDR2 YYDKDF come from the germline V gene (reference sequence). CDR3 in amino acids: CATSRGIYEQYF. DNA for the CDR3: TGTGCCACCAGCAGAGGGATCTACGAGCAGTACTTC.

The V gene is TRBV7-9, the J gene TRBJ1-4; D may be TRBD1 (5 bases). V lost 2 bases and J 7 bases, leaving 11 bases between the germline ends. The CDR3 totals 14 residues. CDR1 SEHNR and CDR2 FQNEAQ come from the germline V gene (reference sequence). CDR3 protein: CASSLRGAGEKLFF. The CDR3 nucleotides read TGTGCCAGCAGCTTAAGAGGGGCCGGTGAAAAACTGTTTTTT.

This clonotype has only a few counts. The J gene is TRBJ2-7, the V gene TRBV6-5; no firm D call. The germline V gene encodes CDR1 MNHEY and CDR2 SVGAGI. The CDR3 has 15 residues. The V and J ends lost 4 bases and 0 bases respectively, with 13 bases between them. The CDR3 sequence is CASSLSQESSYEQYF. The CDR3 DNA reads as TGTGCCAGCAGTTTATCGCAGGAGAGCTCCTACGAGCAGTACTTC.

This clonotype appeared a few times. The V and J genes are TRBV5-1 and TRBJ1-1, with D possibly being TRBD1 (6 bases). CDR3 length: 16 amino acids. Per the germline V gene, CDR1 is SGHRS and CDR2 is YFSETQ. Trimming pared 4 bases from V and 6 bases from J, leaving 22 bases between. In nucleotides, the CDR3 is TGCGCCAGCAGCCTCCGACCCAGGGGTAGTCTCTCTGAAGCTTTCTTT. It encodes CASSLRPRGSLSEAFF.

V gene TRBV11-2 combines with J gene TRBJ2-7; 11 nucleotides match TRBD1. After removal of 4 bases from V and 3 bases from J, the junction contained 5 bases not matched to a gene. Germline CDR1 is SGHAT and CDR2 is FQNNGV. CDR3 size: 15 residues. DNA of the CDR3: TGTGCCAGCAGCTCAACCGGGACAGGGGGCTACGAGCAGTACTTC. Translating it yields CASSSTGTGGYEQYF.

Only a few counts were recorded for this clonotype. This sequence joins TRBV3-1 and TRBJ1-4, with a tentative D call TRBD1 (5 bases). This CDR3 comprises 16 residues. V was shortened by 1 base and J by 3 bases, with 12 bases between the two germline ends. In germline, CDR1 is LGHDT, CDR2 YNNKEL (reference sequence). CDR3 sequence: CASSQVSVTANEKLFF. CDR3 DNA sequence: TGTGCCAGCAGCCAAGTGTCGGTGACAGCTAATGAAAAACTGTTTTTT.